A selection of T cell receptor beta chains follows, all from one sample in a study of T cells in Graves' hyperthyroidism and ophthalmopathy. TCRdb called the multiplex PCR reads again in MiXCR, with one record for every CDR3 protein. Of around 620,000 distinct CDR3 sequences listed, roughly 50% are singletons. The source material was peripheral blood or thyroid tissue (not recorded which). Receptor source: an adult woman with Graves' disease, either hyperthyroidism or ophthalmopathy (not recorded which). Both conserved end residues are part of each CDR3. Fields, in order: V gene, D gene, clone size, J gene, CDR3 length, CDR3 DNA, CDR3 protein. The D gene is left open where the match is weak. Size is stated for part of the rows, as once, few or many counts, or as a class when the clone is expanded.

v_gene: TRBV2; d_gene: NA; abundance: NA; j_gene: TRBJ2-3; len: 16; CDR3nt: TGTGCCAGCAGTGAAGCGCCGGGACTGCGCACAGATACGCAGTATTTT; CDR3aa: CASSEAPGLRTDTQYF
v_gene: TRBV4-1; d_gene: TRBD1; abundance: NA; j_gene: TRBJ1-5; len: 15; CDR3nt: TGCGCCAGCAGCCACCGGGACAGTGATGCGAAGCCCCAGCATTTT; CDR3aa: CASSHRDSDAKPQHF
v_gene: TRBV13; d_gene: NA; abundance: NA; j_gene: TRBJ1-1; len: 11; CDR3nt: TGTGCCAGCAGTTCCCAATCTGGCGCTTTCTTT; CDR3aa: CASSSQSGAFF
v_gene: TRBV5-1; d_gene: NA; abundance: many; j_gene: TRBJ2-7; len: 17; CDR3nt: TGCGCCAGCAGCTTTAAGCGGAGTGGCGGAGACTCCTACGAGCAGTACTTC; CDR3aa: CASSFKRSGGDSYEQYF
v_gene: TRBV9; d_gene: NA; abundance: few; j_gene: TRBJ1-3; len: 15; CDR3nt: TGTGCCAGCAGCGGATCCCGTTCCTCTGGAAACACCATATATTTT; CDR3aa: CASSGSRSSGNTIYF
v_gene: TRBV29-1; d_gene: NA; abundance: many; j_gene: TRBJ2-7; len: 14; CDR3nt: TGCAGCGTTGGGGGGTCCGTCGGTTCCTACGAGCAGTACTTC; CDR3aa: CSVGGSVGSYEQYF
v_gene: TRBV6-1; d_gene: NA; abundance: many; j_gene: TRBJ1-5; len: 13; CDR3nt: TGTGCCAGCAGGGGGGACACCAATCAGCCCCAGCATTTT; CDR3aa: CASRGDTNQPQHF
v_gene: TRBV7-9; d_gene: NA; abundance: few; j_gene: TRBJ2-3; len: 15; CDR3nt: TGTGCCAGCAGCTTGACCCTAATTAGCGCAGATACGCAGTATTTT; CDR3aa: CASSLTLISADTQYF
v_gene: TRBV7-9; d_gene: NA; abundance: many; j_gene: TRBJ2-7; len: 14; CDR3nt: TGCGCCAGCAGCCATGTAGGAGGTAGGGACGAGCAGTACTTC; CDR3aa: CASSHVGGRDEQYF
v_gene: TRBV5-6; d_gene: NA; abundance: NA; j_gene: TRBJ2-7; len: 16; CDR3nt: TGTGCCAGCAGCTTGCGCTGGTCGGGAGCCAGCTACGAGCAGTACTTC; CDR3aa: CASSLRWSGASYEQYF
v_gene: TRBV18; d_gene: TRBD1; abundance: NA; j_gene: TRBJ1-1; len: 15; CDR3nt: TGTGCCAGCTCACCACGGACAGGAGCAAGAACTGAAGCTTTCTTT; CDR3aa: CASSPRTGARTEAFF
v_gene: TRBV29-1; d_gene: TRBD1; abundance: NA; j_gene: TRBJ1-2; len: 13; CDR3nt: TGCAGCGCGTACGACCCGGGACAGGATGGCTACACCTTC; CDR3aa: CSAYDPGQDGYTF
v_gene: TRBV10-3; d_gene: NA; abundance: NA; j_gene: TRBJ2-7; len: 14; CDR3nt: TGTGCCAGCAGTCCCCGGGGGACGAGCTACGAGCAGTACTTC; CDR3aa: CASSPRGTSYEQYF
v_gene: TRBV7-2; d_gene: NA; abundance: once; j_gene: TRBJ1-2; len: 17; CDR3nt: TGTGCCAGCAGTCCATTGGATGGCTCTGGGGCCAACTATGGCTACACCTTC; CDR3aa: CASSPLDGSGANYGYTF
v_gene: TRBV24-1; d_gene: TRBD1; abundance: few; j_gene: TRBJ1-5; len: 16; CDR3nt: TGTGCCACCAGTGACCATAACCAGGGGGGCAATCAGCCCCAGCATTTT; CDR3aa: CATSDHNQGGNQPQHF
v_gene: TRBV19; d_gene: NA; abundance: NA; j_gene: TRBJ1-5; len: 13; CDR3nt: TGTGCTGGATCCCGCGGGGTGGATCAGCCCCAGCATTTT; CDR3aa: CAGSRGVDQPQHF
v_gene: TRBV5-1; d_gene: NA; abundance: many; j_gene: TRBJ2-7; len: 14; CDR3nt: TGCGCCAGCAGCTCTCATACGGGCTACGAGCCCCACTACTTC; CDR3aa: CASSSHTGYEPHYF
v_gene: TRBV20-1; d_gene: TRBD2; abundance: NA; j_gene: TRBJ2-7; len: 18; CDR3nt: TGCAGTGCTAGCCACCACACCCGGACTAGCGGAGACACCTACGAGCAGTACTTC; CDR3aa: CSASHHTRTSGDTYEQYF
v_gene: TRBV7-9; d_gene: TRBD2; abundance: NA; j_gene: TRBJ2-7; len: 15; CDR3nt: TGTGCCAGCAGCTTAATGGTAGCGGGAGCGAATGAGCAGTACTTC; CDR3aa: CASSLMVAGANEQYF
v_gene: TRBV7-2; d_gene: NA; abundance: NA; j_gene: TRBJ1-6; len: 14; CDR3nt: TGCGCCAGCAGACACCTCCAGCCCAATTCACCCCTCTACTTT; CDR3aa: CASRHLQPNSPLYF
v_gene: TRBV7-9; d_gene: NA; abundance: few; j_gene: TRBJ1-2; len: 15; CDR3nt: TGTGCCAGCAGCTTACCTTCCGGGACACCCTATGGCTACACCTTC; CDR3aa: CASSLPSGTPYGYTF
v_gene: TRBV11-2; d_gene: NA; abundance: many; j_gene: TRBJ2-7; len: 15; CDR3nt: TGTGCCAGCAGCCATTTTAGCGGAAGAACCTACGAGCAGTACTTC; CDR3aa: CASSHFSGRTYEQYF
v_gene: TRBV5-1; d_gene: NA; abundance: once; j_gene: TRBJ2-2; len: 14; CDR3nt: TGCGCCAGCAGCCAAGACCGGAACACCGGGGAGCTGTTTTTT; CDR3aa: CASSQDRNTGELFF
v_gene: TRBV7-6; d_gene: NA; abundance: many; j_gene: TRBJ2-2; len: 16; CDR3nt: TGTGCCAGCAGCACGACAGGAAATAGGAACACCGGGGAGCTGTTTTTT; CDR3aa: CASSTTGNRNTGELFF
v_gene: TRBV7-6; d_gene: NA; abundance: NA; j_gene: TRBJ2-7; len: 13; CDR3nt: TGTGCCAGCAGCACCGATCCCTCGGGCGAGCAGTACTTC; CDR3aa: CASSTDPSGEQYF
v_gene: TRBV7-3; d_gene: NA; abundance: NA; j_gene: TRBJ1-5; len: 15; CDR3nt: TGTGCCAGCAGCTTAAGAGGGGGACTAGCTGTGACCCAGCATTTT; CDR3aa: CASSLRGGLAVTQHF
v_gene: TRBV7-8; d_gene: NA; abundance: NA; j_gene: TRBJ1-2; len: 16; CDR3nt: TGTGCCAGCAGTTTGTCCTTGTGGGGGAGAAACTATGGCTACACCTTC; CDR3aa: CASSLSLWGRNYGYTF
v_gene: TRBV2; d_gene: NA; abundance: few; j_gene: TRBJ1-5; len: 17; CDR3nt: TGTGCCAGCAGTTTAAGGTTAGGGCAACCTGTCGGCCAGCCCCAGCATTTT; CDR3aa: CASSLRLGQPVGQPQHF
v_gene: TRBV6-1; d_gene: NA; abundance: many; j_gene: TRBJ1-2; len: 14; CDR3nt: TGTGCCAGCAGTGAACGGGGCACTAACTATGGCTACACCTTC; CDR3aa: CASSERGTNYGYTF
v_gene: TRBV27; d_gene: TRBD2; abundance: many; j_gene: TRBJ2-5; len: 14; CDR3nt: TGTGCCAGCAGTCGGGGGGAGGGACAAGAGACCCAGTACTTC; CDR3aa: CASSRGEGQETQYF
v_gene: TRBV28; d_gene: TRBD2; abundance: NA; j_gene: TRBJ2-2; len: 17; CDR3nt: TGTGCCAGCAGTGGGGGGGAGGTTCTGTTGGACACCGGGGAGCTGTTTTTT; CDR3aa: CASSGGEVLLDTGELFF
v_gene: TRBV5-1; d_gene: NA; abundance: many; j_gene: TRBJ2-7; len: 15; CDR3nt: TGCGCCAGCAGAGTGAGACAGGGAGGCGTTTACGAGCAGTACTTC; CDR3aa: CASRVRQGGVYEQYF
v_gene: TRBV2; d_gene: NA; abundance: NA; j_gene: TRBJ1-6; len: 14; CDR3nt: TGTGCCAGCAAACTGACAGCAGATAATTCACCCCTCCACTTT; CDR3aa: CASKLTADNSPLHF
v_gene: TRBV6-1; d_gene: NA; abundance: many; j_gene: TRBJ1-4; len: 14; CDR3nt: TGTGCCAGTAGGGAACAGGCTGTCGGTGAAAAACTGTTTTTT; CDR3aa: CASREQAVGEKLFF
v_gene: TRBV27; d_gene: NA; abundance: few; j_gene: TRBJ2-6; len: 15; CDR3nt: TGTGCCAGTCAAACAGCCCACTCTGGGGCCAACGTCCTGACTTTC; CDR3aa: CASQTAHSGANVLTF
v_gene: TRBV7-2; d_gene: TRBD2; abundance: many; j_gene: TRBJ2-5; len: 15; CDR3nt: TGTGCCAGCAGCATTGGTCCGGGAGGGCTTGAGACCCAGTACTTC; CDR3aa: CASSIGPGGLETQYF
v_gene: TRBV12-3/TRBV12-4; d_gene: TRBD1; abundance: many; j_gene: TRBJ1-1; len: 14; CDR3nt: TGTGCCAGCAGTTTAGGACAGGGGAACACTGAAGCTTTCTTT; CDR3aa: CASSLGQGNTEAFF
v_gene: TRBV2; d_gene: NA; abundance: once; j_gene: TRBJ2-2; len: 16; CDR3nt: TGTGCCAGCAGTTTAAGTTCGGGTTTGAACACCGGGGAGCTGTTTTTT; CDR3aa: CASSLSSGLNTGELFF
v_gene: TRBV7-3; d_gene: NA; abundance: many; j_gene: TRBJ2-2; len: 16; CDR3nt: TGTGCCAGCAGCCAAGACGTCGGGGGCCACACCGGGGAGCTGTTTTTT; CDR3aa: CASSQDVGGHTGELFF
v_gene: TRBV29-1; d_gene: NA; abundance: few; j_gene: TRBJ1-1; len: 11; CDR3nt: TGCAGCGTTGCCCAGGGTGCCGAAGCTTTCTTT; CDR3aa: CSVAQGAEAFF
v_gene: TRBV20-1; d_gene: TRBD1; abundance: few; j_gene: TRBJ2-5; len: 14; CDR3nt: TGCAGTGCTAGACGGACAGGGTTGGGAGAGACCCAGTACTTC; CDR3aa: CSARRTGLGETQYF
v_gene: TRBV5-1; d_gene: NA; abundance: many; j_gene: TRBJ2-2; len: 16; CDR3nt: TGCGCCAGCAGCTTGAGTGTAGCTTTGGGATCCGGGGAGCTGTTTTTT; CDR3aa: CASSLSVALGSGELFF
v_gene: TRBV10-3; d_gene: TRBD1; abundance: once; j_gene: TRBJ2-7; len: 13; CDR3nt: TGTGCCATCGGGTGGGACAGCGCGTACGAGCAGTACTTC; CDR3aa: CAIGWDSAYEQYF
v_gene: TRBV7-8; d_gene: NA; abundance: NA; j_gene: TRBJ1-4; len: 15; CDR3nt: TGTGCCAGCAGCTTAGGAACCGGGACTAATGAAAAACTGTTTTTT; CDR3aa: CASSLGTGTNEKLFF
v_gene: TRBV11-2; d_gene: TRBD2; abundance: many; j_gene: TRBJ2-7; len: 15; CDR3nt: TGTGCCAGCAGCCCCATCAGCGGGAGGGCCTACGAGCAGTACTTC; CDR3aa: CASSPISGRAYEQYF
v_gene: TRBV28; d_gene: NA; abundance: many; j_gene: TRBJ1-5; len: 11; CDR3nt: TGTGCCAGCAGTGGGACGCAGCCCCAGCATTTT; CDR3aa: CASSGTQPQHF
v_gene: TRBV6-6; d_gene: NA; abundance: NA; j_gene: TRBJ2-6; len: 16; CDR3nt: TGTGCCAGCACCATTGGGCGGGTAGACGGGGCCAACGTCCTGACTTTC; CDR3aa: CASTIGRVDGANVLTF
v_gene: TRBV20-1; d_gene: TRBD1; abundance: NA; j_gene: TRBJ1-2; len: 10; CDR3nt: TGCAGTGCCCCAGGGGGCGGCTACACCTTC; CDR3aa: CSAPGGGYTF
v_gene: TRBV7-9; d_gene: NA; abundance: NA; j_gene: TRBJ2-7; len: 15; CDR3nt: TGTGCCAGCAGCTTGGAAGAGAGGAGCTCCTACGAGCAGTACTTC; CDR3aa: CASSLEERSSYEQYF
v_gene: TRBV29-1; d_gene: NA; abundance: NA; j_gene: TRBJ2-7; len: 13; CDR3nt: TGCAGCTTCACGGGGGAGGGGGGTGTCGAGCAGTACTTC; CDR3aa: CSFTGEGGVEQYF
v_gene: TRBV7-9; d_gene: NA; abundance: many; j_gene: TRBJ2-6; len: 16; CDR3nt: TGTGCCAGCAGCTTTAGGAGGGCTGCTGGGGCCAACGTCCTGACTTTC; CDR3aa: CASSFRRAAGANVLTF
v_gene: TRBV9; d_gene: NA; abundance: many; j_gene: TRBJ2-7; len: 14; CDR3nt: TGTGCCAGCAGCGTAGCCTATCGAGGGAGCGAGCAGTACTTC; CDR3aa: CASSVAYRGSEQYF
v_gene: TRBV7-2; d_gene: NA; abundance: NA; j_gene: TRBJ2-5; len: 17; CDR3nt: TGTGCCAGCAGCAGAGGGGGTAGCGGAATCCTCCAAGAGACCCAGTACTTC; CDR3aa: CASSRGGSGILQETQYF
v_gene: TRBV7-2; d_gene: NA; abundance: NA; j_gene: TRBJ1-6; len: 15; CDR3nt: TGTGCCAGCAGCTTAGCTAGCGTTATGGGGTCACCCCTCCACTTT; CDR3aa: CASSLASVMGSPLHF
v_gene: TRBV5-1; d_gene: TRBD2; abundance: NA; j_gene: TRBJ2-7; len: 15; CDR3nt: TGCGCCAGCAGCCAAATAACCAGCGGGGCTCTCGAGCAGTACTTC; CDR3aa: CASSQITSGALEQYF
v_gene: TRBV2; d_gene: NA; abundance: NA; j_gene: TRBJ1-2; len: 13; CDR3nt: TGTGCCAGCAGCTTGGGCAGGGATCGTGGCTACACCTTC; CDR3aa: CASSLGRDRGYTF
v_gene: TRBV4-1; d_gene: NA; abundance: many; j_gene: TRBJ1-4; len: 15; CDR3nt: TGCGCCAGCAGCCAGACAGGTGCAACTAATGAAAAACTGTTTTTT; CDR3aa: CASSQTGATNEKLFF
v_gene: TRBV10-3; d_gene: TRBD1; abundance: NA; j_gene: TRBJ1-2; len: 17; CDR3nt: TGTGCCATCAGTGAGTCGTTTGTTGGAGGGGGCTACTATGGCTACACCTTC; CDR3aa: CAISESFVGGGYYGYTF